One and the same sample provided the 9 T cell receptor beta chains below, sequenced in a study of blood T cell repertoires in COVID-19. Assay used: immunoSEQ multiplex PCR; TCRdb lists only in-frame clones, some missing. Of about 140,000 clones listed, roughly 88% were seen once; the top ten hold around 4.2%. Sequenced sample: PBMCs or T cells enriched from blood (not recorded which). These receptors were taken from a middle-aged man who had recovered from COVID-19.

The chain combines TRBV28 with TRBJ2-7; tentative D call: TRBD1 (5 bases). The V gene lost 6 bases and the J gene lost 5 bases, with 14 bases spanning the gap. CDR1 is MDHEN and CDR2 is SYDVKM in the germline V gene. The length of the CDR3 is 13 residues. CDR3 region: CASRGAFWNEQYF. CDR3 sequence (DNA): TGTGCCAGCAGAGGGGCTTTCTGGAACGAGCAGTACTTC.

The chain employs TRBV2 and TRBJ2-5, with 7 positions matching TRBD1. V shed 4 bases and J 5 bases; nucleotides not matched to a gene: 10. The CDR3 loop spans 15 amino acids. The germline V gene encodes CDR1 SNHLY and CDR2 FYNNEI. CDR3 DNA sequence: TGTGCCAGCAGTGTTGAGGGGGCTGCGAGGGAGACCCAGTACTTC. Protein product: CASSVEGAARETQYF.

The sample holds many counts of this clone. Other DNA sequences in this sample translate to the same CDR3. The chain combines TRBV7-9 with TRBJ1-4, with a weak D call TRBD1 (6 bases). Trimming took 5 bases from V and 5 from J, leaving 12 bases between them. Per germline, CDR1 SEHNR and CDR2 FQNEAQ (reference sequence). CDR3 length: 14 amino acids. CDR3 sequence (DNA): TGTGCCAGCAGCGCCGGGACAATGAATGAAAAACTGTTTTTT. It encodes CASSAGTMNEKLFF. Drawing the rest from reference TRBV7-9 and TRBJ1-4, the complete variable domain is DTGVSQNPRHKITKRGQNVTFRCDPISEHNRLYWYRQTLGQGPEFLTYFQNEAQLEKSRLLSDRFSAERPKGSFSTLEIQRTEQGDSAMYLCASSAGTMNEKLFFGSGTQLSVL.

This clone was seen a single time. This chain joins TRBV6-5 and TRBJ1-4; D possibly corresponds to TRBD1 (5 bases). CDR1 and CDR2 from the germline V gene are MNHEY and SVGAGI. Trimming took 8 bases from V and 8 from J, leaving 15 bases between them. CDR3 length: 13 amino acids. The DNA of the CDR3 is TGTGCCAGCCTCGGGGGGGGTCAGGAAAAACTGTTTTTT. Translation: CASLGGGQEKLFF.

The V call is TRBV7-3, the J call TRBJ2-7; 8 bases line up with TRBD1. Germline trimming cut 3 bases from V and 4 bases from J; bases unmatched to any gene: 8. The CDR3 length is 15 residues. Per the germline V gene, CDR1 is SGHTA and CDR2 is FQGTGA. The CDR3 loop is CASSFQTGAEYEQYF. The CDR3 DNA reads TGTGCCAGCAGCTTCCAGACAGGGGCCGAATACGAGCAGTACTTC.

The sample holds a few counts of this clone. The chain combines TRBV7-2 with TRBJ2-7; 10 bases match TRBD2. Trimming at V came to 4 bases and at J to 0 bases, leaving 12 bases not matched to a gene. The CDR3 length is 18 residues. CDR1 and CDR2 (germline): SGHTA, FQGNSA. Here the CDR3 DNA reads TGTGCCAGCAGCTCGCGACTAGCGGGTTACCACCCCTCCTACGAGCAGTACTTC. Translated, it gives CASSSRLAGYHPSYEQYF.

The chain carries TRBV6-4 and TRBJ2-1, with 12 bases lining up with TRBD2. Germline CDR1 and CDR2: MRHNA and SNTAGT. Germline trimming cut 7 bases from V and 3 bases from J; bases unmatched to any gene: 19. This CDR3 contains 20 residues. In DNA, the CDR3 is TGTGCCAGCACCCCCCCCAGGAGGCTAGCGGGAGGGCCAGACTACAATGAGCAGTTCTTC. Its protein is CASTPPRRLAGGPDYNEQFF.

This clone was detected once. The chain couples TRBV19 to TRBJ1-2, with D hard to call. Germline lookup yields CDR1 LNHDA and CDR2 SQIVND (reference sequence). Deletions cut 5 bases from V and 4 bases from J, with 11 bases between. This CDR3 is 13 amino acids long. The CDR3 protein is CASSLRIGYGYTF. As DNA, the CDR3 is TGTGCCAGTAGTTTGAGGATCGGCTATGGCTACACCTTC.

The chain joins TRBV4-3 to TRBJ1-2; tentatively, D is TRBD1 (6 bases). V gave up 3 bases and J gave up 2 bases, with 10 bases separating them. Germline CDR1 is LGHNA and CDR2 is YSLEER. The CDR3 runs 14 residues. This CDR3 reads CASSQGHENYGYTF. CDR3 nucleotides: TGCGCCAGCAGCCAGGGACATGAGAACTATGGCTACACCTTC.